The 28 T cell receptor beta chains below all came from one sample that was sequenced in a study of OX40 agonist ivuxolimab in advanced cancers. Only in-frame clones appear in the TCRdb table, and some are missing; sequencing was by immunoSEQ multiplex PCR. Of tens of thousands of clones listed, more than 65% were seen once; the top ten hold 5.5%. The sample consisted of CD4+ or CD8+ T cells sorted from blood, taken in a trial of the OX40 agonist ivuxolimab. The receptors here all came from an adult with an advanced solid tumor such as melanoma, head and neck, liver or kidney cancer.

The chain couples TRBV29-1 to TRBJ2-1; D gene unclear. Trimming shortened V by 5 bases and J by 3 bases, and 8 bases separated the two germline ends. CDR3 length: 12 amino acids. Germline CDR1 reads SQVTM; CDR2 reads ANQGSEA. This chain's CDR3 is CSVPSGYNEQFF. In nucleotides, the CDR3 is TGCAGCGTTCCTTCGGGCTACAATGAGCAGTTCTTC.

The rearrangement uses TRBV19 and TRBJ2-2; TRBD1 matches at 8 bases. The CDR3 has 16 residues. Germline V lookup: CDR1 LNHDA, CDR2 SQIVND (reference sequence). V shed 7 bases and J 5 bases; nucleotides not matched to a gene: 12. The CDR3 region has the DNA TGTGCCAGTAAGGCGCAGGGGGCGTCGGAGACCGGGGAGCTGTTTTTT. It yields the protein CASKAQGASETGELFF.

CDR3: CASEPGLAGYEQYF. The CDR3 bases are TGTGCCAGCGAGCCCGGACTAGCGGGATACGAGCAGTACTTC. The rearrangement links TRBV5-6 to TRBJ2-7, with 12 bases that match TRBD2. Unmatched junction bases numbered 6, after V lost 7 bases and J lost 4 bases. The CDR3 is 14 residues long. Germline CDR1 and CDR2: SGHDT and YYEEEE.

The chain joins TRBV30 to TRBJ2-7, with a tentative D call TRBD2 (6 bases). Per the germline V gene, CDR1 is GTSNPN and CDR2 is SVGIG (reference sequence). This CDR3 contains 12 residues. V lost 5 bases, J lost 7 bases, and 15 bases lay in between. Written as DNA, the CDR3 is TGTGCCTGGGACCTCGATGGGGGGGAGCAGTACTTC. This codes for CAWDLDGGEQYF.

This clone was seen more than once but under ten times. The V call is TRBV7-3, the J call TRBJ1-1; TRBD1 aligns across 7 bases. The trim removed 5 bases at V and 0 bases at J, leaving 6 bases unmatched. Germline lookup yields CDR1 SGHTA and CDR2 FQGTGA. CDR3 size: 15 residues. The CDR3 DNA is TGTGCCAGCAGCCCCAGGGGGGCCATGAACACTGAAGCTTTCTTT. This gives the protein CASSPRGAMNTEAFF.

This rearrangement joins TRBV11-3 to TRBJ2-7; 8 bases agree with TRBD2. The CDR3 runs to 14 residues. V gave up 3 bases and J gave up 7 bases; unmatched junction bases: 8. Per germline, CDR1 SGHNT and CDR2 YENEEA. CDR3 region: CASSFGTRVDEQYF. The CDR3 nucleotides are TGTGCCAGCAGCTTCGGGACTAGGGTCGATGAGCAGTACTTC.

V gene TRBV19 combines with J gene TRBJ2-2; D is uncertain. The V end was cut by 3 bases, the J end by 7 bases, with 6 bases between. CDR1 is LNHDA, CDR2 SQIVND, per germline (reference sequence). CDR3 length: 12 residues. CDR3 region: CASSIRIGELFF. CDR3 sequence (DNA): TGTGCCAGTAGTATCAGAATCGGGGAGCTGTTTTTT.

CDR3: CASSLGPGQGAEGNSPLHF. The CDR3 nucleotides are TGTGCCAGCAGCTTGGGACCGGGACAGGGGGCTGAAGGTAATTCACCCCTCCACTTT. V usage is TRBV11-2 and J usage is TRBJ1-6; 12 nucleotides align to TRBD1. Germline V gene sequence: CDR1 SGHAT, CDR2 FQNNGV. This CDR3 comprises 19 residues. The V and J ends lost 3 bases and 6 bases, in that order; junction bases with no gene match: 12. Filled out from reference TRBV11-2 and TRBJ1-6, the complete variable domain reads EAGVAQSPRYKIIEKRQSVAFWCNPISGHATLYWYQQILGQGPKLLIQFQNNGVVDDSQLPKDRFSAERLKGVDSTLKIQPAKLEDSAVYLCASSLGPGQGAEGNSPLHFGNGTRLTVT.

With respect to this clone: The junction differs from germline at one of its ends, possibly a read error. In DNA form, the CDR3 reads TGTGGCTGGAAAGGGACAGGACGGAATTCACCCCTCCACTTT. This translates into CGWKGTGRNSPLHF. The V gene is TRBV30, the J gene TRBJ1-6; 8 bases are shared with TRBD1. Germline lookup yields CDR1 GTSNPN and CDR2 SVGIG (reference sequence). The CDR3 runs 14 residues.

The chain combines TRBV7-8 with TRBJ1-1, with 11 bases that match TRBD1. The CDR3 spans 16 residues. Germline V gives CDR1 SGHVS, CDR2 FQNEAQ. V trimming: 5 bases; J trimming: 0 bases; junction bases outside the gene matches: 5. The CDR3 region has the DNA TGTGCCAGCAGCAGAGGGACAGGGGGGATGAACACTGAAGCTTTCTTT. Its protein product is CASSRGTGGMNTEAFF.

The CDR3 loop reads CASLGADQETQYF. In nucleotides, the CDR3 is TGTGCCAGCTTAGGGGCTGATCAAGAGACCCAGTACTTC. The J gene is TRBJ2-5, the V gene TRBV2; a possible D gene is TRBD1 (5 bases). CDR3 length: 13 residues. The germline gives CDR1 SNHLY, CDR2 FYNNEI. V lost 8 bases and J lost 2, with 12 bases in between.

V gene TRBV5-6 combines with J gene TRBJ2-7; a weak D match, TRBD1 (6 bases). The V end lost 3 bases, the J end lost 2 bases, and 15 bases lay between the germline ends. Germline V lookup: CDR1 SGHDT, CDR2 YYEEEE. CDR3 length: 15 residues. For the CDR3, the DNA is TGTGCCAGCAGCTCTGGACAGAACCAACCCTACGAGCAGTACGTC. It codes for CASSSGQNQPYEQYV.

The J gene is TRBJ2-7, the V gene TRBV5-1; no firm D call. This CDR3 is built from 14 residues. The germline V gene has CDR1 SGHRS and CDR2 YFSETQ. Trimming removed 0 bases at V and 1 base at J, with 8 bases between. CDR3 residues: CASSLAANSYEQYF. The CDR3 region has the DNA TGCGCCAGCAGCTTGGCGGCGAATTCCTACGAGCAGTACTTC.

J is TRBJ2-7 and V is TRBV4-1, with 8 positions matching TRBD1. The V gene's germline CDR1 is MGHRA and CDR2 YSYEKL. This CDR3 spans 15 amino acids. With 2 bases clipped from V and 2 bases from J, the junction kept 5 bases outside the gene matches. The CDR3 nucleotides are TGCGCCAGCAGCCAACCTGGGACAGGACCCTACGAGCAGTACTTC. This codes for CASSQPGTGPYEQYF.

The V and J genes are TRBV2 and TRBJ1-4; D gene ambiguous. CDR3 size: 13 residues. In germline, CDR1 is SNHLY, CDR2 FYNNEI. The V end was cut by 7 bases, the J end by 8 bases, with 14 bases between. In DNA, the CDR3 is TGTGCCAGCAATTGGAAGAGGGAAGAAAAACTGTTTTTT. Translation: CASNWKREEKLFF.

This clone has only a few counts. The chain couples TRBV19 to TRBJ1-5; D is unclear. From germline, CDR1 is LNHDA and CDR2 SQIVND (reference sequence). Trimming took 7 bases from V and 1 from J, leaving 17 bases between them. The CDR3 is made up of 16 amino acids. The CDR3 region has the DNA TGTGCCAGTACCACCGGATTAAGCTTAAGCAATCAGCCCCAGCATTTT. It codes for CASTTGLSLSNQPQHF.

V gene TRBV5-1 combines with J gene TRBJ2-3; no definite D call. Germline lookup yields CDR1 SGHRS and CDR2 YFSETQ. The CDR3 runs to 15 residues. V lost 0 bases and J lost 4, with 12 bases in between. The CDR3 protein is CASSLDSNGADTQYF. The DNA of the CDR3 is TGCGCCAGCAGCTTGGACTCGAATGGCGCAGATACGCAGTATTTT.

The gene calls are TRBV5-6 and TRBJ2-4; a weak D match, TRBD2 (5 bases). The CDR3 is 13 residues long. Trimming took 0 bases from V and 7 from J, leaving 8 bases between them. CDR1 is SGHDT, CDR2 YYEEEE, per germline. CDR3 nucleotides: TGTGCCAGCAGCTTGGCCGGGGATAACATTCAGTACTTC. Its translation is CASSLAGDNIQYF.

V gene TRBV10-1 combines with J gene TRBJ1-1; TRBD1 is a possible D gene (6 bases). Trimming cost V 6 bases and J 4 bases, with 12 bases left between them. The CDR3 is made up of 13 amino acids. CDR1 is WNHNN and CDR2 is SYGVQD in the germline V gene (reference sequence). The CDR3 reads CASSGQSITEAFF. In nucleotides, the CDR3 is TGCGCCAGCAGCGGACAGAGTATCACTGAAGCTTTCTTT.

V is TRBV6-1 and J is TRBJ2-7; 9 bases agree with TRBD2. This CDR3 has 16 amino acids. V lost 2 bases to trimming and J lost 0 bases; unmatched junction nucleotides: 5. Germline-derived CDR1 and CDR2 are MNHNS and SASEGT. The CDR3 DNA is TGTGCCAGCAGTGAATCGACTAGCGGTACCTCCTACGAGCAGTACTTC. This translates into CASSESTSGTSYEQYF.

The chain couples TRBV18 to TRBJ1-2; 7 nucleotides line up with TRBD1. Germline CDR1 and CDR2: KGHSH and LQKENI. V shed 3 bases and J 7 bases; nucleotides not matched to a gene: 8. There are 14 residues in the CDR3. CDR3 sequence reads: CASSPPATGAGYTF. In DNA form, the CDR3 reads TGTGCCAGCTCACCCCCCGCTACAGGGGCTGGCTACACCTTC.

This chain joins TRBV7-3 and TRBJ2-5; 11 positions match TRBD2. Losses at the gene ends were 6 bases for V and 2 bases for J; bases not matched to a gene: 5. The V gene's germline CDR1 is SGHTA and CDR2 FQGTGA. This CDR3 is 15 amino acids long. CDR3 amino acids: CASRRGLAAQETQYF. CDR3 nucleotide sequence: TGTGCCAGCAGGAGGGGACTAGCGGCTCAAGAGACCCAGTACTTC.

Written as DNA, the CDR3 is TGTGCCAGCAGATTAGAGGGACGGTCCTATCAGCCCCAGCATTTT. Translation: CASRLEGRSYQPQHF. The chain combines TRBV27 with TRBJ1-5; D may be TRBD1 (5 bases). Germline V gives CDR1 MNHEY, CDR2 SMNVEV (reference sequence). V gave up 6 bases and J gave up 5 bases, with 17 bases separating them. The CDR3 has 15 amino acids.

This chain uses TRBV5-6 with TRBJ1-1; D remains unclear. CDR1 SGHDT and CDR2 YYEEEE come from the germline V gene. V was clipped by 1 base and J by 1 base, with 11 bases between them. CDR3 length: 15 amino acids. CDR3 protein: CASSLSGTPNTEAFF. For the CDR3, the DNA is TGTGCCAGCAGCTTGTCGGGCACTCCGAACACTGAAGCTTTCTTT. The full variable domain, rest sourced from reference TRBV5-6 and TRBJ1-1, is DAGVTQSPTHLIKTRGQQVTLRCSPKSGHDTVSWYQQALGQGPQFIFQYYEEEERQRGNFPDRFSGHQFPNYSSELNVNALLLGDSALYLCASSLSGTPNTEAFFGQGTRLTVV.

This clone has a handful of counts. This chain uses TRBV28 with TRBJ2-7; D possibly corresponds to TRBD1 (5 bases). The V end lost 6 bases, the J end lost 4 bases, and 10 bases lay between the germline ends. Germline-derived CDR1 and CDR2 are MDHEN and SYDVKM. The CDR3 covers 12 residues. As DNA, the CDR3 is TGTGCCAGCAGCCATACAGGTTACGAGCAGTACGTC. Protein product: CASSHTGYEQYV.

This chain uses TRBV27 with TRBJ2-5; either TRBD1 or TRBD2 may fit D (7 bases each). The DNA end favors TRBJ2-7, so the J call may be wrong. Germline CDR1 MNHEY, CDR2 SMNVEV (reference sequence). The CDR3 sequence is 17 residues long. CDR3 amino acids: CASSVRGTARLLYEQYF. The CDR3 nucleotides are TGTGCCAGCAGTGTGCGGGGGACAGCCCGTTTACTCTACGAGCAGTACTTC.

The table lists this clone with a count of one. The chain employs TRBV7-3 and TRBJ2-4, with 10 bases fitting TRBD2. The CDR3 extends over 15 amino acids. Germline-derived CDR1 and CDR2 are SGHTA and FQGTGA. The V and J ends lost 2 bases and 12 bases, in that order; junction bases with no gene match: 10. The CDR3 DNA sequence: TGTGCCAGCAGCTTAGGTGGGACTAGCGTAGAAAATCAGTACTTC. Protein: CASSLGGTSVENQYF.

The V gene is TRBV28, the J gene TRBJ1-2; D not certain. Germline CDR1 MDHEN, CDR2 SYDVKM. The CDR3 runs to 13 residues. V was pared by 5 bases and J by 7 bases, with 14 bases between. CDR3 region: CASSMPQGPGYTF. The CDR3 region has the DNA TGTGCCAGCAGTATGCCCCAAGGGCCTGGCTACACCTTC.